The sequence of this T cell receptor beta chain was determined in a study of brain T cells in children with intractable seizures (dated by TCRdb to about 2021). General notes on the study: A NanoString immunology panel was first used to screen resected brain tissue from around 57 pediatric epilepsy surgery cases for immune gene transcripts. About 70% of the 12 selected surgery cases also had pre-surgery blood sequenced, which left four cases with brain tissue only.

Deletion took 5 bases off V and 6 bases off J, with a span of 16 bases between the germline ends. Counted from cysteine to phenylalanine, this CDR3 has 15 amino acids. Only the CDR3 portion is preserved as DNA: 45 bases, with reading frame beginning at the first base. CDR1 and CDR2 (SGHNT, YENEEA) derive from the germline V gene. The label giving this sample's time point can be read as: blood from clinic visit 5 months post-surgery; TSC patient then seizure free. The surgery cases that showed the highest brain T cell transcript signatures were chosen for TCR beta chain sequencing of brain tissue, and of blood when it was available. Before surgery, the patients had been given at least one anti-epileptic drug. TCR-sequenced patients were children with drug-resistant epilepsy due to tuberous sclerosis complex, focal cortical dysplasia, Rasmussen encephalitis or hemimegalencephaly. The Monarch genomic DNA purification kit was used to extract bulk genomic DNA from unsorted brain tissue and whole blood.

Beyond this particular receptor, the publication reports: The patients' HCMV serostatus was not known, and viral specificity was inferred solely from CDR3 sequence similarity. Because sequencing depth was different between pre-surgery and post-surgery blood, clones absent from the pre-surgery sample may reflect undersampling.

The immunoSEQ assay was applied to genomic DNA to generate the TCR beta chain sequences. Per the authors' processing: CDR3 sequences not starting with the conserved framework cysteine at position 104 were manually removed. To get clonality, the normalized Shannon's Diversity Index was subtracted from one, giving values from 0 (maximal diversity) to 1 (oligoclonal). Chi-squared comparison-of-proportions tests assessed whether the same CDR3 differed in frequency between samples, such as brain versus blood. Public clonotypes were found by searching immuneACCESS, and the VDJdb browser was used to assess similarity to known antiviral clonotypes. The source is immuneACCESS, and TCRdb retained only in-frame sequences with V and J called. Part of the clones is not carried over; for the studies checked, unresolved V genes explain less than half of this, and the remainder is unexplained. V, J and clone size are those of that table, while D and trimming were read from the DNA. This sample has 340,000 or so clones in its table, and 93% of those were observed once. Clones ranked in the top ten supply about 6% of the sample.

Concerning this clone: Its binding antigen is unknown. Base-call qualities are not available, and no considerably larger clone is one nucleotide away.

The chain links TRBV11-3 with TRBJ2-2; the D gene cannot be resolved reliably. The clonotype originates from a boy less than two years old with tuberous sclerosis and intractable seizures. The material was peripheral blood, obtained more than 4 months after surgery. The sequence in DNA is TGTGCCAGCAGCCCCCGACGCAAAGACGCCGGGGAGCTGTTTTTT. Translated, it gives CASSPRRKDAGELFF. With the rest looked up from the reference TRBV11-3 and TRBJ2-2 genes rather than sequenced, the full variable domain is EAGVVQSPRYKIIEKKQPVAFWCNPISGHNTLYWYLQNLGQGPELLIRYENEEAVDDSQLPKDRFSAERLKGVDSTLKIQPAELGDSAVYLCASSPRRKDAGELFFGEGSRLTVL.